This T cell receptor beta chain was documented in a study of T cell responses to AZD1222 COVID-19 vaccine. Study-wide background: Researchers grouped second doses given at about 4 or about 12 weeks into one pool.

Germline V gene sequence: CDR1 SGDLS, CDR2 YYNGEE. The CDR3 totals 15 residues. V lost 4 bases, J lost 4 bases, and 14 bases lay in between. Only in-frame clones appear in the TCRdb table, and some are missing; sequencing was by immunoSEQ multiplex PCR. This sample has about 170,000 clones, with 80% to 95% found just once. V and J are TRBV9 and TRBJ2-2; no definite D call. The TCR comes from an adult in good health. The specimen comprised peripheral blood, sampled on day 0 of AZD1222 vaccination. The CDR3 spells CASSTRTIGTGELFF. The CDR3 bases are TGTGCCAGCAGCACCCGGACGATCGGCACCGGGGAGCTGTTTTTT. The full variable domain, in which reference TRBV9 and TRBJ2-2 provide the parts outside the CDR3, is DSGVTQTPKHLITATGQRVTLRCSPRSGDLSVYWYQQSLDQGLQFLIQYYNGEERAKGNILERFSAQQFPDLHSELNLSSLELGDSALYFCASSTRTIGTGELFFGEGSRLTVL.